This T cell receptor beta chain was sequenced during a study of siplizumab effects on memory and regulatory T cells. Study outcomes and limitations: Alloreactive CD4+ clones that could be mapped were on average about 69% Treg-derived with siplizumab, against approximately 28% in controls.

In the case of this clone: Its antigen is not known.

Assay used: immunoSEQ multiplex PCR; TCRdb lists only in-frame clones, some missing. The sample shows 85,000 or so clones, more than 85% of them seen only once. Trimming left V 4 bases short and J 2 bases short, with 10 bases between. The CDR3 sequence is 14 residues long. CDR1 SGHNT and CDR2 YYREEE come from the germline V gene (reference sequence). The sample comprised CD8+ T cells sorted from blood. The receptor was derived from a human donor in good health. The V and J genes are TRBV5-4 and TRBJ1-3; D might be TRBD1 (5 bases). CDR3 coding DNA: TGTGCCAGCAGCCCACAGGAGACTGGAAACACCATATATTTT. It specifies CASSPQETGNTIYF.